The clone carrying this T cell receptor beta chain was found a few times. Per the germline V gene, CDR1 is LGHNT and CDR2 is FRNRAP. V gave up 7 bases and J gave up 4 bases; unmatched junction bases: 6. This CDR3 comprises 14 residues. Clones were read by immunoSEQ multiplex PCR, and TCRdb kept only the in-frame ones, dropping some. The sample consists of 200,000 or so clones, 89% of them appearing once. Participants were aged about 18 to 90 years, lived in 20 to 25 US areas, and enrolled virtually. The sample belongs to a study of blood T cell repertoires in COVID-19. Sequencing was carried out using PBMCs or T cells enriched from blood (not recorded which). The receptor comes from a woman aged 40 to 50 with acute COVID-19. V and J are TRBV12-5 and TRBJ2-2; the match to TRBD1 covers 7 bases. CDR3 nucleotide sequence: TGTGCTAGTGCCAGACAGGGCCCCACCGGGGAGCTGTTTTTT. It is translated as CASARQGPTGELFF.